The TCR beta chain described here comes from a study of blood T cell repertoires in COVID-19 (TCRdb year 2020). Study-level background: Collaborator samples came from the United States, Italy and Spain and covered acute and convalescent phases of COVID-19. The prospective study material was composed of cDNA or gDNA derived from T cells, B-cell-depleted T cells, or PBMCs. The dataset comprised deeply sampled blood TCRbeta repertoires from subjects exposed to, actively infected with, or recovered from COVID-19. A freely available public database, intended as a resource for researchers studying the immune response to SARS-CoV-2, is where the repertoires were released. The samples were drawn from the first 160 participants of the ongoing ImmuneRACE study and from 1,254 subjects provided by 6 global collaborators. Nearly every sample came with metadata listing a de-identified subject ID, COVID-19 status, age in years and sex. Where HLA class I and class II types were available, the types were taken from metadata supplied by the sample provider, not from assay-based typing. Findings and caveats that apply to the study as a whole: The quantity of clinical and demographic metadata differed by source and by participant and was supplied without curation.

The CDR3 contains 14 residues, cysteine and phenylalanine counted. The only DNA kept is the CDR3, 42 bases in frame from the first base. Per the germline V gene, SNHLY is the CDR1 and FYNNEI is the CDR2. Trimming at the junction amounts to 6 bases on V and 3 bases on J, and the germline ends lie 14 bases apart. The immunoSEQ Assay, a bias-controlled multiplex PCR, was used to amplify TCRbeta CDR3 regions from genomic DNA. From the authors' description of their analysis: The number of nucleated cells in each sample was estimated from the amplification of reference gene primers within the assay. Sequence reads were collapsed and filtered to measure the absolute abundance of every unique TCRbeta CDR3 rearrangement. For each sample, productive Simpson clonality was calculated as the square root of Simpson's diversity index over productive rearrangements. The immuneACCESS repertoire file appears here via TCRdb, limited to in-frame rearrangements. These files lack a portion of the clones; in checked studies, under half of the deficit traces to unresolved V genes, and the cause of the others is not known. The V and J calls and clone size are taken from that table; D and trimming were inferred from the DNA. Within this sample are fewer than 350,000 clones, with less than 85% of them counted one time only. The top ten hold about 2.5% of the sample.

About this clone itself: Its antigen is currently not known. Per-base quality was not reported, and no clone a single base away is much larger than it.

Enrolling through a virtual design, the prospective study's participants ranged in age from roughly 18 to 89 years and lived across 24 United States geographic areas. To assign participants to cohorts, the prospective study relied on clinical history that participants themselves reported in a screening survey and a study questionnaire. Recovered participants in ImmuneRACE Cohort 3 were defined as having two consecutive negative NP/OP PCR tests, clearance from a healthcare professional, or resolution of symptoms. In the prospective study, mobile phlebotomists collected whole blood, serum and a nasopharyngeal or oropharyngeal swab from each participant. Additional blood draws and questionnaires over an approximately two-month period could optionally be provided by prospective study participants. Blood samples from the prospective study were shipped frozen or at room temperature prior to DNA extraction.

The sequence links TRBV2 to TRBJ1-1; the D gene is perhaps TRBD1, from 5 matching bases. The origin of this receptor is a woman aged 45 to 65 who had recovered from COVID-19. Sequencing was done on a sample of PBMCs or T cells enriched from blood (not recorded which). The DNA sequence is as follows: TGTGCCAGCAGCGTTGACAGAAGGTACACTGAAGCTTTCTTT. It translates to CASSVDRRYTEAFF. Outside the CDR3, residues come from the reference TRBV2 and TRBJ1-1 proteins, so the full variable domain is: EPEVTQTPSHQVTQMGQEVILRCVPISNHLYFYWYRQILGQKVEFLVSFYNNEISEKSEIFDDQFSVERPDGSNFTLKIRSTKLEDSAMYFCASSVDRRYTEAFFGQGTRLTVV.